What follows is one T cell receptor beta chain and its context. With V trimmed by 3 bases and J by 5 bases, 8 bases remained unmatched. Germline V gene lookup returns CDR1 KGHDR and CDR2 SFDVKD. This CDR3 has 18 residues. This entry belongs to a study of blood T cell repertoires in COVID-19. Generated by immunoSEQ multiplex PCR, the TCRdb table keeps only in-frame clones and is missing some. Of around 68,000 clones in the sample, under 85% are singletons; the top ten hold roughly a tenth. The TCR comes from a woman aged 45 to 65 with acute or convalescent COVID-19. Sequencing used peripheral blood. This chain links TRBV24-1 with TRBJ2-3; TRBD2 matches 15 bases. CDR3 region: CATSDRTSGRASKDTQYF. The CDR3 coding sequence is TGTGCCACCAGTGATCGGACTAGCGGGAGGGCCAGTAAAGATACGCAGTATTTT.